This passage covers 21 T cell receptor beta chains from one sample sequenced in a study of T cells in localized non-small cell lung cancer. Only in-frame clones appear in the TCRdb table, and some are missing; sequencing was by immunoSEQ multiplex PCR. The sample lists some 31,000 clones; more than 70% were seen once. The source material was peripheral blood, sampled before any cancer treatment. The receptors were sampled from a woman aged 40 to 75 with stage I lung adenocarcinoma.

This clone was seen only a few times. CDR3 in amino acids: CASSGTSGNEQFF. CDR3 nucleotide sequence: TGTGCCAGCAGCGGTACTAGCGGCAATGAGCAGTTCTTC. The chain combines TRBV9 with TRBJ2-1, with 8 bases fitting TRBD2. Germline loops: CDR1 SGDLS, CDR2 YYNGEE. Trimming cost V 3 bases and J 6 bases; bases outside gene matches: 2. The CDR3 is made up of 13 amino acids.

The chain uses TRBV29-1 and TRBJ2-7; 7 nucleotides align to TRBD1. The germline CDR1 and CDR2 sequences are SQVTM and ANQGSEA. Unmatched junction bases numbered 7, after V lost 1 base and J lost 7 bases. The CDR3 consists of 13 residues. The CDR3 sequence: CSVEGLGQREQYF. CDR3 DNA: TGCAGCGTTGAAGGGCTGGGACAGCGGGAGCAGTACTTC.

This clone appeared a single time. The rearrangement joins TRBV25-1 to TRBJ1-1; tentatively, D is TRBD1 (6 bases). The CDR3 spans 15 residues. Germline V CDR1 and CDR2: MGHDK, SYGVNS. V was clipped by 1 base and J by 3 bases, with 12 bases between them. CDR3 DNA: TGTGCCAGCAGTGAATGGGGGGGCGCGTACACTGAAGCTTTCTTT. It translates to CASSEWGGAYTEAFF.

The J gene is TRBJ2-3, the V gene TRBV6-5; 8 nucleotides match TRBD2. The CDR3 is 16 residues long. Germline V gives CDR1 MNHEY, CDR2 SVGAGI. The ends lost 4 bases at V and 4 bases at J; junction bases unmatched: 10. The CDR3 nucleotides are TGTGCCAGCAGTTTTGGGACTAGGGGAGGCGCAGATACGCAGTATTTT. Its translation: CASSFGTRGGADTQYF.

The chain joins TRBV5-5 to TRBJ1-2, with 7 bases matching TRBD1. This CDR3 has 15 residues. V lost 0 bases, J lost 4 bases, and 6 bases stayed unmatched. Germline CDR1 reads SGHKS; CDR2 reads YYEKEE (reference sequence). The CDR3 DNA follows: TGTGCCAGCAGCTTGGAACCCAGGGGGACCTATGGCTACACCTTC. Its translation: CASSLEPRGTYGYTF. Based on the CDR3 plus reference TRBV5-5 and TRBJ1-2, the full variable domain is DAGVTQSPTHLIKTRGQQVTLRCSPISGHKSVSWYQQVLGQGPQFIFQYYEKEERGRGNFPDRFSARQFPNYSSELNVNALLLGDSALYLCASSLEPRGTYGYTFGSGTRLTVV.

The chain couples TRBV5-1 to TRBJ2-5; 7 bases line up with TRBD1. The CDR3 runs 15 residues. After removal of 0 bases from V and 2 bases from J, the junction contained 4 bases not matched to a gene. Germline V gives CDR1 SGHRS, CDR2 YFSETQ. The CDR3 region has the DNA TGCGCCAGCAGCTTGGCAGGACAGGTTCAAGAGACCCAGTACTTC. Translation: CASSLAGQVQETQYF.

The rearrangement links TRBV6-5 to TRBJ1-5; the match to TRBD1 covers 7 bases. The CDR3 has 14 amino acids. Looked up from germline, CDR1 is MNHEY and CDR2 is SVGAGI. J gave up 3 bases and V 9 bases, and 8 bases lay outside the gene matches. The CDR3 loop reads CASRRQGHNQPQHF. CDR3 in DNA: TGTGCCAGTCGGCGACAGGGACACAATCAGCCCCAGCATTTT.

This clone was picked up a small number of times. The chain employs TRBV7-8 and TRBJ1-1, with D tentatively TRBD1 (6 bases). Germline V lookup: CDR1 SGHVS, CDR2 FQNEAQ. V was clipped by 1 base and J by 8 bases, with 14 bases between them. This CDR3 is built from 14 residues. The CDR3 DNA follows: TGTGCCAGCAGCTTAGGAATCCGGGACAACGAAGCTTTCTTT. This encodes CASSLGIRDNEAFF. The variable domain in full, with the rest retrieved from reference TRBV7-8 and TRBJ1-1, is GAGVSQSPRYKVAKRGQDVALRCDPISGHVSLFWYQQALGQGPEFLTYFQNEAQLDKSGLPSDRFFAERPEGSVSTLKIQRTQQEDSAVYLCASSLGIRDNEAFFGQGTRLTVV.

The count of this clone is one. CDR3 DNA: TGTGCTAGTGGCGCCCGTAGGGGGTCAGAGACCCAGTACTTC. Its protein product is CASGARRGSETQYF. The chain is built from TRBV12-5 and TRBJ2-5; TRBD1 might be the D (6 bases). Germline V CDR1 and CDR2: LGHNT, FRNRAP. V was trimmed by 6 bases and J by 4 bases, leaving 15 bases between them. The CDR3 sequence is 14 residues long. The complete variable domain, with remaining parts taken from reference TRBV12-5 and TRBJ2-5, reads DARVTQTPRHKVTEMGQEVTMRCQPILGHNTVFWYRQTMMQGLELLAYFRNRAPLDDSGMPKDRFSAEMPDATLATLKIQPSEPRDSAVYFCASGARRGSETQYFGPGTRLLVL.

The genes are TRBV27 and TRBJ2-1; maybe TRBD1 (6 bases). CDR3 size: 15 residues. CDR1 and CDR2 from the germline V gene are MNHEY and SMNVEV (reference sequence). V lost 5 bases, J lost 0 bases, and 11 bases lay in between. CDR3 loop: CASSKQGRSYNEQFF. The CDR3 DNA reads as TGTGCCAGCAGTAAACAGGGACGCTCCTACAATGAGCAGTTCTTC.

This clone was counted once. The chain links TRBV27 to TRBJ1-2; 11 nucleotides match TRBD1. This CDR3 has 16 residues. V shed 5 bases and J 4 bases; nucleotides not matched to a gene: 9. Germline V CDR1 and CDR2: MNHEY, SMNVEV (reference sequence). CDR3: CASSVTGTGGFYGYTF. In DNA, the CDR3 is TGTGCCAGCAGTGTCACCGGGACAGGGGGATTCTATGGCTACACCTTC.

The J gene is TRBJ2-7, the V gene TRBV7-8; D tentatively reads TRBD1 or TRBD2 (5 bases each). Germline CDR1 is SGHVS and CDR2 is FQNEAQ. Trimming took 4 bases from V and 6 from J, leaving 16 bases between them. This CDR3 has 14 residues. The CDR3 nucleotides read TGTGCCAGCAGCTCACGGGACGCAGGGCTCGAGCAGTACTTC. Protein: CASSSRDAGLEQYF.

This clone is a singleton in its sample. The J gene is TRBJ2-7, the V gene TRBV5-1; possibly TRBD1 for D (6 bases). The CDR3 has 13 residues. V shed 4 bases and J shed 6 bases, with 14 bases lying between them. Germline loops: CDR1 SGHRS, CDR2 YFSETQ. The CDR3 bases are TGCGCCAGCAGCCTCTCGGACAGCGGCGAGCAGTACTTC. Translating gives CASSLSDSGEQYF.

The CDR3 protein is CASSVDSVPIFNEQFF. The DNA of the CDR3 is TGTGCCAGCAGCGTAGACTCAGTCCCCATTTTCAATGAGCAGTTCTTC. The chain recombines TRBV9 with TRBJ2-1; D is uncertain. V lost 0 bases and J lost 6, with 16 bases in between. This CDR3 contains 16 residues. The germline V gene has CDR1 SGDLS and CDR2 YYNGEE. The full variable domain, completed using reference TRBV9 and TRBJ2-1, is DSGVTQTPKHLITATGQRVTLRCSPRSGDLSVYWYQQSLDQGLQFLIQYYNGEERAKGNILERFSAQQFPDLHSELNLSSLELGDSALYFCASSVDSVPIFNEQFFGPGTRLTVL.

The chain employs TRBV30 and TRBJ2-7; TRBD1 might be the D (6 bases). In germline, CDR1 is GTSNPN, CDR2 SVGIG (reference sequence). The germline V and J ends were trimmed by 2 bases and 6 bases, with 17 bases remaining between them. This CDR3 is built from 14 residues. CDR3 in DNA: TGTGCCTGGAGTTCAGGACAGAGGTTGGCCGAGCAGTACTTC. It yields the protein CAWSSGQRLAEQYF.

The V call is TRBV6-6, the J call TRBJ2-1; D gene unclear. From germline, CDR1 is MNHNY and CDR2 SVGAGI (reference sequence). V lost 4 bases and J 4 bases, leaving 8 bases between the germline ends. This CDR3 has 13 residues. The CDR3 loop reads CASSSSSYNEQFF. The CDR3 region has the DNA TGTGCCAGCAGTTCCTCCTCGTACAATGAGCAGTTCTTC.

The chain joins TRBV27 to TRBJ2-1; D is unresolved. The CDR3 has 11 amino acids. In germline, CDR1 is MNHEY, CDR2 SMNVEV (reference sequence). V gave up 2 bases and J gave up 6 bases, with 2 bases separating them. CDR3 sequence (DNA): TGTGCCAGCAGTTTAGGCAATGAGCAGTTCTTC. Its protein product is CASSLGNEQFF.

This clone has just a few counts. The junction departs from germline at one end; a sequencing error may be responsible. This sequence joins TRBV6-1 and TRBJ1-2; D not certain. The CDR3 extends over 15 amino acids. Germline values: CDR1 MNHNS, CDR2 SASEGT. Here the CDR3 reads CASTEPLRLRGGYTF. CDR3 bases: TGTGCCAGCACTGAACCCCTGCGGCTGCGGGGTGGCTACACCTTC.

The CDR3 loop is CASSPGYGIANTEAFF. The CDR3 DNA reads as TGTGCCAGCTCACCCGGCTACGGGATCGCGAACACTGAAGCTTTCTTT. The chain combines TRBV18 with TRBJ1-1; unclear D gene. CDR1 and CDR2 from the germline V gene are KGHSH and LQKENI. V lost 3 bases and J lost 1, with 15 bases in between. The CDR3 spans 16 residues.

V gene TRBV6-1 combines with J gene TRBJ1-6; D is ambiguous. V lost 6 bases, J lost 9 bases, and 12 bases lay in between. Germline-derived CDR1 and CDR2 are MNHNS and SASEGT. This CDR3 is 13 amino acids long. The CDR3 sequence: CASSQVGSSPLHF. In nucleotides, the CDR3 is TGTGCCAGCAGCCAGGTTGGGAGTTCACCCCTCCACTTT.

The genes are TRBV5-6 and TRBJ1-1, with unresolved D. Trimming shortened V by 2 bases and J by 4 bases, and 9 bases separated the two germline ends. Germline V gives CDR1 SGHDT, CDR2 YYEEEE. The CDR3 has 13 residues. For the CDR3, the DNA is TGTGCCAGCAGCTTCCCTCATGGCACTGAAGCTTTCTTT. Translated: CASSFPHGTEAFF.